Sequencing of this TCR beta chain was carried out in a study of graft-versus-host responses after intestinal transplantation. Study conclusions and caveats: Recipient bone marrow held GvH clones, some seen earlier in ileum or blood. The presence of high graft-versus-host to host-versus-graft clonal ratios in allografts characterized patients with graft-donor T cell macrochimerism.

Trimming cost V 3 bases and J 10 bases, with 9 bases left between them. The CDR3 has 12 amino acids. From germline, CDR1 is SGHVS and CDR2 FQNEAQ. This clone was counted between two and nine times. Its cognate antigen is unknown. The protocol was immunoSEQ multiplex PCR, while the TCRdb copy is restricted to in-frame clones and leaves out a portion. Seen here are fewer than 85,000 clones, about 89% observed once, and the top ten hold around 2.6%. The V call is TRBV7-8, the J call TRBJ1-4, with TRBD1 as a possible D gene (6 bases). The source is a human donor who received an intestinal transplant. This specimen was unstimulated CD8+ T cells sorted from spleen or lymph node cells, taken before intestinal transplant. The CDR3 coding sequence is TGTGCCAGCAGCTTCAAGACAGGAAAACTGTTTTTT. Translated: CASSFKTGKLFF.